Following are 6 T cell receptor beta chains from one sample sequenced in a study of OX40 agonist ivuxolimab in advanced cancers. Sequencing was performed with immunoSEQ multiplex PCR; in TCRdb, only in-frame clones are kept and a portion is missing. Of around 100,000 clones detected, around nine tenths appear once; the ten largest clones hold around 0.16%. This specimen consisted of CD4+ or CD8+ T cells sorted from blood, obtained in a trial of the OX40 agonist ivuxolimab. The receptor set was obtained from an adult with an advanced solid tumor such as melanoma, head and neck, liver or kidney cancer.

This clone appeared a single time. CDR3 amino acids: CASSLEAAGTEAFF. CDR3 in DNA: TGCGCCAGCAGCTTGGAGGCAGCCGGGACTGAAGCTTTCTTT. The V gene is TRBV5-1, the J gene TRBJ1-1; D not resolved. The germline CDR1 and CDR2 sequences are SGHRS and YFSETQ. The V end lost 0 bases, the J end lost 5 bases, and 11 bases lay between the germline ends. The CDR3 has 14 amino acids.

This sequence joins TRBV19 and TRBJ1-5; D is ambiguous. Germline V gene sequence: CDR1 LNHDA, CDR2 SQIVND (reference sequence). V lost 3 bases to trimming and J lost 6 bases, with 12 bases between them. The CDR3 totals 14 residues. CDR3 DNA: TGTGCCAGTAGTATCAAGGGTTTCAGTCAGCCCCAGCATTTT. Encoded protein: CASSIKGFSQPQHF.

The gene calls are TRBV15 and TRBJ1-1; D not certain. Germline V lookup: CDR1 LNHNV, CDR2 YYDKDF (reference sequence). This CDR3 comprises 14 residues. The V end was cut by 0 bases, the J end by 4 bases, with 9 bases between. In DNA, the CDR3 is TGTGCCACCAGCAGAGATCCTTCAGGCACTGAAGCTTTCTTT. Translation gives CATSRDPSGTEAFF.

The rearrangement joins TRBV19 to TRBJ2-2; the D gene is possibly TRBD1 (6 bases). Trimming took 6 bases from V and 5 from J, leaving 19 bases between them. The CDR3 has 16 residues. Germline loops: CDR1 LNHDA, CDR2 SQIVND (reference sequence). This chain's CDR3 is CASSRTTGTPTGELFF. The CDR3 DNA follows: TGTGCCAGTAGCCGAACCACCGGGACACCGACCGGGGAGCTGTTTTTT.

This clone was counted a single time. As DNA, the CDR3 is TGTGCCAGCAGTTACTTCTCTGACGAGCAGTACTTC. This codes for CASSYFSDEQYF. This chain joins TRBV6-5 and TRBJ2-5; D is unclear. The end of the DNA is better explained by TRBJ2-7, so the J call may be wrong. Germline lookup yields CDR1 MNHEY and CDR2 SVGAGI. The CDR3 extends over 12 amino acids.

The CDR3 here is CASSLGQYTDTQYF. Here the CDR3 DNA reads TGTGCCAGCAGCTTGGGACAGTACACAGATACGCAGTATTTT. This sequence joins TRBV7-9 and TRBJ2-3, with TRBD1 identical over 7 bases. Germline assignment: CDR1 SEHNR and CDR2 FQNEAQ (reference sequence). With 3 bases clipped from V and 2 bases from J, the junction kept 2 bases outside the gene matches. The CDR3 has 14 residues.